The TCR beta chain described here comes from a study of cytotoxic CD8 clonotypes in ibrutinib-treated CLL. TCRdb's table, derived via immunoSEQ multiplex PCR, lists solely in-frame clones and lacks some. The sample includes fewer than 150,000 clones, roughly 84% of them seen just once. General study findings and limits: Few clonotypes were public, and these shrank or held steady under treatment. Whereas clonality rose at ibrutinib response, it declined toward baseline at progression. For progressing versus sustained-remission patients, sampling times were not the same.

This clone was found a few times. Its antigen is as yet unknown. Libraries of TCR beta were made from about 1.8 micrograms of genomic DNA that came from cryopreserved PBMCs. The CDR3 loop spans 14 amino acids. The ends lost 6 bases at V and 5 bases at J; junction bases unmatched: 8. Germline V gives CDR1 KGHSH, CDR2 LQKENI. Material: PBMCs, obtained after 24 months of ibrutinib treatment. This clonotype was sampled from a human donor with chronic lymphocytic leukemia. The J gene is TRBJ1-2, the V gene TRBV18; 8 bases align to TRBD1. DNA of the CDR3: TGTGCCAGCTCCCAAGGGACAGGCTTGTATGGCTACACCTTC. Its translation is CASSQGTGLYGYTF.